A single sample is the source of the 17 T cell receptor beta chains below, sequenced in a study of human CD8 memory T cell subsets. The TCR beta sequencing libraries came from UMI-labeled 5' RACE. TCRdb reprocessed the 5' RACE reads, keeping one entry per CDR3 protein, no DNA. Recorded for this sample: about 10,000 distinct CDR3 sequences. Sequenced sample: CD8+ stem-like memory T cells (TSCM and TCM) sorted from PBMCs. Stated subset: stem-like memory CD8 T cells (TSTEM), CCR7+ PD-1- TIGIT-. These receptors all come from a human donor in good health.

The chain links TRBV7-9 to TRBJ2-1; TCRdb returns TRBD2, unconfirmable since there is no DNA. The CDR3 runs 17 residues. CDR1 is SEHNR, CDR2 FQNEAQ, per germline (reference sequence). The CDR3 here is CASSFAILAGPYNEQFF.

The chain joins TRBV27 to TRBJ2-1; TCRdb names TRBD2, which stays unverified in the absence of DNA. This CDR3 is 15 amino acids long. Germline CDR1 is MNHEY and CDR2 is SMNVEV (reference sequence). CDR3 loop: CASSIRDFGVEEQFF.

This chain connects TRBV14 to TRBJ2-7; the TCRdb call, TRBD1, lacks DNA for checking. The germline V gene encodes CDR1 SGHDN and CDR2 FVKESK. The CDR3 loop spans 12 amino acids. The CDR3 reads CASSYRVYEQYF.

The chain combines TRBV27 with TRBJ1-1. Germline V CDR1 and CDR2: MNHEY, SMNVEV (reference sequence). The CDR3 extends over 13 amino acids. The CDR3: CASSSLTGTEAFF.

This clonotype is called medium-sized (0.01 to 0.1%) based on its frequency. This chain uses TRBV7-2 with TRBJ2-4; with no DNA, the TCRdb D assignment of TRBD1 cannot be verified. This CDR3 has 16 amino acids. In germline, CDR1 is SGHTA, CDR2 FQGNSA. CDR3: CASSLTVGTGRNIQYF. The variable domain in full, with the rest retrieved from reference TRBV7-2 and TRBJ2-4, is GAGVSQSPSNKVTEKGKDVELRCDPISGHTALYWYRQSLGQGLEFLIYFQGNSAPDKSGLPSDRFSAERTGGSVSTLTIQRTQQEDSAVYLCASSLTVGTGRNIQYFGAGTRLSVL.

By frequency, this clonotype registers medium-sized. The gene calls are TRBV25-1 and TRBJ2-5; with no DNA, the TCRdb D assignment of TRBD1 cannot be verified. Germline CDR1 reads MGHDK; CDR2 reads SYGVNS. This CDR3 comprises 14 residues. The CDR3 protein is CASSENQGWETQYF.

This clonotype is classed as medium-sized by frequency. The chain recombines TRBV24-1 with TRBJ2-2; TCRdb's D call of TRBD2 is untestable without DNA. Germline loops: CDR1 KGHDR, CDR2 SFDVKD. The CDR3 runs 15 residues. The CDR3 is CATSESGPLSGELFF.

V is TRBV5-1 and J is TRBJ1-2. Per germline, CDR1 SGHRS and CDR2 YFSETQ. The CDR3 runs 11 residues. The CDR3 loop reads CASKNGSGYTF. The variable domain in full, completed from reference TRBV5-1 and TRBJ1-2, reads KAGVTQTPRYLIKTRGQQVTLSCSPISGHRSVSWYQQTPGQGLQFLFEYFSETQRNKGNFPGRFSGRQFSNSRSEMNVSTLELGDSALYLCASKNGSGYTFGSGTRLTVV.

The chain carries TRBV20-1 and TRBJ2-3; there is no DNA to check the TCRdb D call of TRBD2. Germline assignment: CDR1 DFQATT and CDR2 SNEGSKA (reference sequence). The CDR3 spans 15 residues. This CDR3 reads CSARVRGLADVTQYF.

The chain carries TRBV12-3 or TRBV12-4 and TRBJ2-7. This CDR3 contains 12 residues. The CDR3 loop is CASSLPGYEQYF.

The chain combines TRBV30 with TRBJ1-2; the D gene TCRdb calls, TRBD1, cannot be checked with no DNA. This CDR3 is built from 14 residues. CDR1 is GTSNPN and CDR2 is SVGIG in the germline V gene (reference sequence). The CDR3 spells CAWSSGGSGYGYTF.

The V and J genes are TRBV6-5 and TRBJ2-7; TCRdb gives TRBD1 as the D gene, but with no DNA this cannot be confirmed. Germline CDR1 reads MNHEY; CDR2 reads SVGAGI. The CDR3 runs to 16 residues. CDR3 region: CASSHSTGYLSYEQYF.

By frequency, this clonotype is medium-sized. The V call is TRBV7-2, the J call TRBJ2-4; TCRdb picks TRBD2, but there is no DNA to check that call. CDR1 is SGHTA and CDR2 is FQGNSA in the germline V gene. This CDR3 is built from 14 residues. CDR3: CASSAASGKNIQYF.

The V call is TRBV9, the J call TRBJ2-5. The CDR3 loop spans 14 amino acids. The germline V gene has CDR1 SGDLS and CDR2 YYNGEE. CDR3 sequence: CASSGGTVQETQYF. Filled out from reference TRBV9 and TRBJ2-5, the complete variable domain reads DSGVTQTPKHLITATGQRVTLRCSPRSGDLSVYWYQQSLDQGLQFLIQYYNGEERAKGNILERFSAQQFPDLHSELNLSSLELGDSALYFCASSGGTVQETQYFGPGTRLLVL.

The chain carries TRBV7-2 and TRBJ2-7. Germline V CDR1 and CDR2: SGHTA, FQGNSA. The CDR3 length is 15 residues. This CDR3 reads CASSPDTGGPYEQYF.

The genes are TRBV5-1 and TRBJ2-7. Per the germline V gene, CDR1 is SGHRS and CDR2 is YFSETQ. CDR3 length equals 12 residues. The CDR3 loop reads CASSLDDYEQYF.

This chain joins TRBV12-3 or TRBV12-4 and TRBJ2-7. This CDR3 has 13 amino acids. CDR3 residues: CASSLSSGYEQYF.